This T cell receptor beta chain was identified during a study of T cell responses to AZD1222 COVID-19 vaccine. Turning to the study itself: Second-dose recipients at about 4 or about 12 weeks were treated as one pooled group. Notes on the study in general: Females made up more of the donors, who were largely white British, and clonal diversity may have come out too low. An increase in Spike-specific TCR breadth and depth was observed after two AZD1222 doses.

A word on this clone: Its antigen is currently unknown.

Profiled with immunoSEQ multiplex PCR; TCRdb holds only in-frame clones, not every one. The sample includes about 60,000 clones, 85% to 90% of them seen just once. Trimming left V 11 bases short and J 2 bases short, with 12 bases between. In germline, CDR1 is LNHDA, CDR2 SQIVND (reference sequence). This CDR3 is built from 12 residues. The clonotype was recovered from an adult in good health. The sample was peripheral blood, taken on day 0 of AZD1222 vaccination. The J gene is TRBJ1-2, the V gene TRBV19; no firm D call. CDR3 residues: CAGKTSNYGYTF. In DNA form, the CDR3 reads TGTGCCGGAAAGACATCGAACTATGGCTACACCTTC.